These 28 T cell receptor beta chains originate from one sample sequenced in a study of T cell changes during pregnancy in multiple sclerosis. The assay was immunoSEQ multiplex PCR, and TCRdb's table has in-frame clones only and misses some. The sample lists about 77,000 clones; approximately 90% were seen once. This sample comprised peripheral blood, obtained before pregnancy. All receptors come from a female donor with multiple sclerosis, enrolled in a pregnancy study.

DNA of the CDR3: TGTGCCACCAGCAGTTCCGGGAACTTCCAAGAGACCCAGTACTTC. Protein sequence: CATSSSGNFQETQYF. The V call is TRBV15, the J call TRBJ2-5; D might be TRBD2 (5 bases). The CDR3 totals 15 residues. V lost 3 bases and J lost 1, with 12 bases in between. The germline V gene has CDR1 LNHNV and CDR2 YYDKDF (reference sequence). Full variable domain (missing parts from reference TRBV15 and TRBJ2-5): DAMVIQNPRYQVTQFGKPVTLSCSQTLNHNVMYWYQQKSSQAPKLLFHYYDKDFNNEADTPDNFQSRRPNTSFCFLDIRSPGLGDTAMYLCATSSSGNFQETQYFGPGTRLLVL.

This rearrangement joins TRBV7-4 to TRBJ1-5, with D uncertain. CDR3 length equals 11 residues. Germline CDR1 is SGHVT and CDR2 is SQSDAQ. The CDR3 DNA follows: TGTGGTGAGGGCCTTTGGCAGCCCCAGCATTTT. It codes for CGEGLWQPQHF.

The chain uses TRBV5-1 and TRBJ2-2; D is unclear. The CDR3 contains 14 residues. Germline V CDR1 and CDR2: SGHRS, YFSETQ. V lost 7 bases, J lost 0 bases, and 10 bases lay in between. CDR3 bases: TGCGCCAGCGAGAGAAATTCGAACACCGGGGAGCTGTTTTTT. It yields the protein CASERNSNTGELFF. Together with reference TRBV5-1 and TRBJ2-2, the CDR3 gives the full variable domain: KAGVTQTPRYLIKTRGQQVTLSCSPISGHRSVSWYQQTPGQGLQFLFEYFSETQRNKGNFPGRFSGRQFSNSRSEMNVSTLELGDSALYLCASERNSNTGELFFGEGSRLTVL.

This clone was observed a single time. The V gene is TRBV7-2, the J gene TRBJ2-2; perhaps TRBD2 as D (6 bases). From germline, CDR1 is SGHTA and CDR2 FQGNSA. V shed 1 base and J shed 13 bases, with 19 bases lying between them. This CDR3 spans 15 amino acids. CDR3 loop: CASSLEGPRLGGLFF. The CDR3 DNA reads TGTGCCAGCAGCTTAGAAGGGCCACGTTTGGGAGGGCTGTTTTTT.

The CDR3 sequence: CASSPSGARSSYNEQFF. The CDR3 region has the DNA TGTGCCAGCAGCCCCTCGGGTGCACGGAGCTCCTACAATGAGCAGTTCTTC. The genes are TRBV9 and TRBJ2-1; D ambiguous. The ends were cut back, 4 bases at V and 0 bases at J, with 17 bases in the middle. CDR1 and CDR2 from the germline V gene are SGDLS and YYNGEE. The CDR3 is 17 amino acids.

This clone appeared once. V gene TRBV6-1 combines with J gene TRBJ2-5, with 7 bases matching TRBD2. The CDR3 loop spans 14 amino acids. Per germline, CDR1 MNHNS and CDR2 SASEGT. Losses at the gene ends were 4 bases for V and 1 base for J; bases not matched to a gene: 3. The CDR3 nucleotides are TGTGCCAGCAGTGTCGGGGGGATCCAAGAGACCCAGTACTTC. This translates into CASSVGGIQETQYF.

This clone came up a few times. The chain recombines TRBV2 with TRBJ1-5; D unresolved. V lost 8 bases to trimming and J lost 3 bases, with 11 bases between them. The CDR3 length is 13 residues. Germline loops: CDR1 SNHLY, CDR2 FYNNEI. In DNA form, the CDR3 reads TGTGCCAGCGCGGGCGGCCACAATCAGCCCCAGCATTTT. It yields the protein CASAGGHNQPQHF.

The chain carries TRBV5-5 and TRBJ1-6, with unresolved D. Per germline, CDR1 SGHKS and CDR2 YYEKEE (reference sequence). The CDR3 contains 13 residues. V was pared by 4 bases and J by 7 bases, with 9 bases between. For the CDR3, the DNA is TGTGCCAGCAGCATGGGCGTAAATTCACCCCTCCACTTT. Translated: CASSMGVNSPLHF. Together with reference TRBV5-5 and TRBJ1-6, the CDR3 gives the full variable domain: DAGVTQSPTHLIKTRGQQVTLRCSPISGHKSVSWYQQVLGQGPQFIFQYYEKEERGRGNFPDRFSARQFPNYSSELNVNALLLGDSALYLCASSMGVNSPLHFGNGTRLTVT.

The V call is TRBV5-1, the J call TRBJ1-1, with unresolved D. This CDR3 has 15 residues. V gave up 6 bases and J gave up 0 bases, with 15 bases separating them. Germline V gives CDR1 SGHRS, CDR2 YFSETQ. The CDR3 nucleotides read TGCGCCAGCATGAGAGGGATGCCATTGAACACTGAAGCTTTCTTT. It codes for CASMRGMPLNTEAFF.

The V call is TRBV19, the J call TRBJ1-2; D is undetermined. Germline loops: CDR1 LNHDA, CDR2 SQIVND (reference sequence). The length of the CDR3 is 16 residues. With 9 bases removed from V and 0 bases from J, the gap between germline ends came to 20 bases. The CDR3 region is CASNSRSRSTNYGYTF. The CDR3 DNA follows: TGTGCCAGCAACTCCCGGTCGAGAAGTACTAACTATGGCTACACCTTC.

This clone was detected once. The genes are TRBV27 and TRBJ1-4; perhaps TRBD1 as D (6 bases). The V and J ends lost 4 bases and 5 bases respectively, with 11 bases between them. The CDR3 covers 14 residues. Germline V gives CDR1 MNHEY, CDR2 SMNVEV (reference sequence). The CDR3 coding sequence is TGTGCCAGCAGTTCTGGGGGCTCAAATGAAAAACTGTTTTTT. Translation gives CASSSGGSNEKLFF. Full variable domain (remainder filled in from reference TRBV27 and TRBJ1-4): EAQVTQNPRYLITVTGKKLTVTCSQNMNHEYMSWYRQDPGLGLRQIYYSMNVEVTDKGDVPEGYKVSRKEKRNFPLILESPSPNQTSLYFCASSSGGSNEKLFFGSGTQLSVL.

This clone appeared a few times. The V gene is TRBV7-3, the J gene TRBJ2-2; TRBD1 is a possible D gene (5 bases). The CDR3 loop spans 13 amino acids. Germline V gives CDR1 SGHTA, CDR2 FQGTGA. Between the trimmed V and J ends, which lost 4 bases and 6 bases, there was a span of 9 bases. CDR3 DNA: TGTGCCAGCAGCTCTCTAGGGGCCGGGGAGCTGTTTTTT. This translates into CASSSLGAGELFF.

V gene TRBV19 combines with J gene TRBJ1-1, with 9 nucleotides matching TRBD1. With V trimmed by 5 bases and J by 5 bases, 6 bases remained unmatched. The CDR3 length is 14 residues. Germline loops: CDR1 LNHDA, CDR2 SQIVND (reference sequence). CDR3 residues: CASSYRGRGTEAFF. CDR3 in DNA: TGTGCCAGTAGTTACAGGGGGCGGGGGACTGAAGCTTTCTTT.

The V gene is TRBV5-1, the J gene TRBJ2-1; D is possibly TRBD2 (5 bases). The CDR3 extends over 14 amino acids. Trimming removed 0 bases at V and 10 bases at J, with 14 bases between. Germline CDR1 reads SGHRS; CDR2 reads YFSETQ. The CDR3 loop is CASSLGTRVGEQFF. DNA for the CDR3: TGCGCCAGCAGCTTGGGTACTAGGGTAGGGGAGCAGTTCTTC.

The CDR3: CASRRDRALGEQFF. The DNA of the CDR3 is TGCGCCAGCAGGCGGGACAGGGCTTTAGGTGAGCAGTTCTTC. V gene TRBV10-1 combines with J gene TRBJ2-1, with 9 positions matching TRBD1. The CDR3 loop spans 14 amino acids. V was pared by 6 bases and J by 9 bases, with 9 bases of the junction left unmatched. Per germline, CDR1 WNHNN and CDR2 SYGVQD (reference sequence).

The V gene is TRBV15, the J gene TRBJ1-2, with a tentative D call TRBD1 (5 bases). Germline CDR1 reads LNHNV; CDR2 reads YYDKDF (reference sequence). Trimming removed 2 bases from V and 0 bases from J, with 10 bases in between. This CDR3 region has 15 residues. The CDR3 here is CATSRNRIPNYGYTF. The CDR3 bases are TGTGCCACCAGCAGAAACAGGATACCTAACTATGGCTACACCTTC.

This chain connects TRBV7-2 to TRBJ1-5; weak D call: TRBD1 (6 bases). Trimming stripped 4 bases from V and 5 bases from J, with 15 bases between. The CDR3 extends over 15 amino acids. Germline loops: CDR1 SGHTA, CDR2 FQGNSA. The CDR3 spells CASSSASGTYQPQHF. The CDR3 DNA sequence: TGTGCCAGCAGCTCGGCCTCCGGGACATATCAGCCCCAGCATTTT.

The CDR3 here is CASKRGGSYEQYF. The CDR3 region has the DNA TGTGCCAGTAAGCGGGGCGGCTCCTACGAGCAGTACTTC. The V call is TRBV6-5, the J call TRBJ2-7; 7 bases fit TRBD2. CDR1 is MNHEY and CDR2 is SVGAGI in the germline V gene. The CDR3 covers 13 residues. V shed 9 bases and J 0 bases; nucleotides not matched to a gene: 5.

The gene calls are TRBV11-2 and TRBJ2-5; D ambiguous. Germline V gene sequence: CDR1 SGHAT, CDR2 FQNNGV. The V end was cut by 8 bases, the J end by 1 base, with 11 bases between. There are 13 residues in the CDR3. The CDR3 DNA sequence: TGTGCCAGCTCTAAAAACCCCCAAGAGACCCAGTACTTC. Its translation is CASSKNPQETQYF.

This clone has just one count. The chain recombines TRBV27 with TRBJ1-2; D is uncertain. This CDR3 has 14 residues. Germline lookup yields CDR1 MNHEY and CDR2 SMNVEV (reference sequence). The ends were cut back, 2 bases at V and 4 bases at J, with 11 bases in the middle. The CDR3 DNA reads TGTGCCAGCAGTTTACGAGGGTGGGGCTATGGCTACACCTTC. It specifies CASSLRGWGYGYTF.

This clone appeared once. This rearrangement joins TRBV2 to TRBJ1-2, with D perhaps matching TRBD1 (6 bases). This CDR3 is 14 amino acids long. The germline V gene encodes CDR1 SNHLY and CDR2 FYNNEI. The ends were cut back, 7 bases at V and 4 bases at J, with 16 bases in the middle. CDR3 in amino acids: CASIISQGIYGYTF. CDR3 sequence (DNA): TGTGCCAGCATCATCTCTCAGGGGATCTATGGCTACACCTTC.

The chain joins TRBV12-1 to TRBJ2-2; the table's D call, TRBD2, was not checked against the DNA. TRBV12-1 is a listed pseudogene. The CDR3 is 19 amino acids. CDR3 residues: CASSPIAGGLPANTGELFF. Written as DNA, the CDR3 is TGTGCCAGCAGCCCTATAGCGGGGGGGCTCCCCGCGAACACCGGGGAGCTGTTTTTT.

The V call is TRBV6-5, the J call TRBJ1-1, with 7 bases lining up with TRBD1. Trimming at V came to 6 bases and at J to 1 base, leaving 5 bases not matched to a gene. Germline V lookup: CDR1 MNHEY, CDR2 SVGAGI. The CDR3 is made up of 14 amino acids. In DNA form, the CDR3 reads TGTGCCAGCAGACCCGACAGGGAGAACACTGAAGCTTTCTTT. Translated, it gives CASRPDRENTEAFF.

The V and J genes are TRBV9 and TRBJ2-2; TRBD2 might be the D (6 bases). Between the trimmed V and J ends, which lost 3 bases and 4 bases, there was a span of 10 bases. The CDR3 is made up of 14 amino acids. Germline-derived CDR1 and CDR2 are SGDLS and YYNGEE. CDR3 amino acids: CASSAGLTTGELFF. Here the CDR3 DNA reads TGTGCCAGCAGCGCGGGACTTACCACCGGGGAGCTGTTTTTT.

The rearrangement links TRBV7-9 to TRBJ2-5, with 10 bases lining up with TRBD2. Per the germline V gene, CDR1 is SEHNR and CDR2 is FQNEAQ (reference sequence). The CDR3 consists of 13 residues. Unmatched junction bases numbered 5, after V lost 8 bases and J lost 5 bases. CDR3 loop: CASSASGGETQYF. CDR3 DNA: TGTGCCAGCTCGGCTAGCGGGGGTGAGACCCAGTACTTC.

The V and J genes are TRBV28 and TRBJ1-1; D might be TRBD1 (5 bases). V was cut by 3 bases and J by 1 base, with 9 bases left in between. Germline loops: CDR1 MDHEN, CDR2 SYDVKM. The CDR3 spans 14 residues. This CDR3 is CASSFWGGNTEAFF. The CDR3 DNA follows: TGTGCCAGCAGTTTTTGGGGCGGGAACACTGAAGCTTTCTTT.

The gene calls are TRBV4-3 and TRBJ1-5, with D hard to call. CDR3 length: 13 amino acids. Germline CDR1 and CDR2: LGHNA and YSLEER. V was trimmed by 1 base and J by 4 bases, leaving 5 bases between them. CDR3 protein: CASSQGQNQPQHF. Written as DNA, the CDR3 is TGCGCCAGCAGCCAAGGCCAGAATCAGCCCCAGCATTTT.

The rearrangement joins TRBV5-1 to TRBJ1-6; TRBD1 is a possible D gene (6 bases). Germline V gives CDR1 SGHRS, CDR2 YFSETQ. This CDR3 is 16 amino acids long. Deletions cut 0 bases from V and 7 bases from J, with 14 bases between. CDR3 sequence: CASSLAAGARNSPLHF. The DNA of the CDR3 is TGCGCCAGCAGCTTGGCCGCGGGGGCAAGGAATTCACCCCTCCACTTT.